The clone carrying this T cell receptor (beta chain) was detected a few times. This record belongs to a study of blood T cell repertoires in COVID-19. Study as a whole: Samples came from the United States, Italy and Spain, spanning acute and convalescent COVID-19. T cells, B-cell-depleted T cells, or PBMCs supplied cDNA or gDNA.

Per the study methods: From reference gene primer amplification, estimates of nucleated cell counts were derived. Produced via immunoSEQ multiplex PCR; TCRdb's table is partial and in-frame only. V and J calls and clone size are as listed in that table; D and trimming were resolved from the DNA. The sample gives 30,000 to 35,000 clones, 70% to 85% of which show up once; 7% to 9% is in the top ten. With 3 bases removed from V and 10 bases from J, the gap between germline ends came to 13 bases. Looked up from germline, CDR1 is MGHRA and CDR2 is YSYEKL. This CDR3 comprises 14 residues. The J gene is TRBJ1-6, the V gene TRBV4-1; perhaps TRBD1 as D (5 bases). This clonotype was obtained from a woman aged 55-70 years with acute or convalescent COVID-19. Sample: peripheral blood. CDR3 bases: TGCGCCAGCAGCCAGGAATCGGGGGGATCACCCCTCCACTTT. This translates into CASSQESGGSPLHF.